A selection of T cell receptor beta chains follows, all from one sample in a study of T cell repertoires in cytomegalovirus infection. Antigens of these TCRs are unknown. TCRdb redid the calling of the reads with MiXCR, one entry per CDR3 protein. This table has approximately 600,000 distinct CDR3 sequences, 40% appearing once. The sample was cultured PBMCs, taken from culture after CMV antigen stimulation. These receptors came from a human donor in good health (CMV status not recorded). Some clones in this sample may be carry-over from other donors' samples. Each CDR3 is given with its conserved first and last residue. Each record gives: D gene, clone size, J gene, V gene, CDR3 DNA, CDR3 protein. The D gene is left open where the match is weak. A clone size is listed for some rows: how often the clone was seen (once, few, many), or a class if it is expanded.

. | . | TRBJ2-1 | TRBV7-6 | TGTGCCAGCAGCTTAGTCAGCGGCTATAACAATGAGCAGTTCTTC | CASSLVSGYNNEQFF
TRBD1 | . | TRBJ2-7 | TRBV7-2 | TGTGCCAGCAGCATTTGGACAGGGGCGTCCTACGAGCAGTACTTC | CASSIWTGASYEQYF
TRBD2 | . | TRBJ2-2 | TRBV6-2/TRBV6-3 | TGTGCCAGCAGTTACAGCGGGAGGGTCGGGGAGCTGTTTTTT | CASSYSGRVGELFF
. | . | TRBJ1-5 | TRBV2 | TGTGCCAGCAGGCCTGGGGGGAGTGGGAATCAGCCCCAGCATTTT | CASRPGGSGNQPQHF
TRBD2 | . | TRBJ2-7 | TRBV12-3/TRBV12-4 | TGTGCCAGTCCGGGCGGGAGAGCCGTAAGGGGTAACGAGCAGTACTTC | CASPGGRAVRGNEQYF
. | . | TRBJ2-1 | TRBV5-1 | TGCGCCAGCAGCCCCCGAGGGATGCGGCACAATGAGCAGTTCTTC | CASSPRGMRHNEQFF
. | few | TRBJ2-3 | TRBV6-6 | TGTGCCAGCCGAAGGCAGCTGGGGGATACGCAGTATTTT | CASRRQLGDTQYF
TRBD1 | . | TRBJ2-1 | TRBV5-6 | TGTGCCAGCAGCTTAGGGGACAGGGACAATGAGCAGTTCTTC | CASSLGDRDNEQFF
TRBD1 | . | TRBJ2-2 | TRBV7-9 | TGTGCCAGCAGCCCGGCCGGGACAGGGAACGGGGAGCTGTTTTTT | CASSPAGTGNGELFF
. | few | TRBJ1-2 | TRBV7-2 | TGTGCCAGCAGCTTAGGCCAGGGAGCTGCTCCCTATGGCTACACCTTC | CASSLGQGAAPYGYTF
TRBD1 | . | TRBJ2-7 | TRBV6-2/TRBV6-3 | TGTGCCAGCAGTTACCCTCTCCGGACAGGGGGAACCTACGAGCAGTACTTC | CASSYPLRTGGTYEQYF
. | . | TRBJ2-7 | TRBV10-3 | TGTGCCATCAGTGAGAGGGCCGAGAGCTCCTACGAGCAGTACTTC | CAISERAESSYEQYF
. | . | TRBJ2-2 | TRBV6-2/TRBV6-3 | TGTGCCAGCAGTTACAGCAGGGGGAACACCGGGGAGCTGTTTTTT | CASSYSRGNTGELFF
. | many | TRBJ1-6 | TRBV28 | TGTGCCAGCAGTGTAGGGTCACCCCTCCACTTT | CASSVGSPLHF
. | . | TRBJ1-1 | TRBV5-6 | TGTGCCAGCAGCTTAGTGGCACAGGGCGCTGAAGCTTTCTTT | CASSLVAQGAEAFF
TRBD2 | few | TRBJ2-7 | TRBV18 | TGTGCCAGCTCACCACCCAGCTCCCTAGCGGGCTTTTACGAGCAGTACTTC | CASSPPSSLAGFYEQYF
TRBD2 | . | TRBJ2-3 | TRBV6-5 | TGTGCCAGCAGTAGAGGAGGACTAGCGGGAGGATCGGATACGCAGTATTTT | CASSRGGLAGGSDTQYF
. | . | TRBJ1-5 | TRBV20-1 | TGCAGTGCCCCGGGACGGAATAATCAGCCCCAGCATTTT | CSAPGRNNQPQHF
TRBD2 | . | TRBJ2-7 | TRBV6-1 | TGTGCCAGCAGTGAAGCGCAAGCCTGGGGGGGTTTAGACTACGAGCAGTACTTC | CASSEAQAWGGLDYEQYF
. | few | TRBJ2-4 | TRBV11-2 | TGTGCCAGCAGCTTTTGGATGGGGGGAAGAAACATTCAGTACTTC | CASSFWMGGRNIQYF
TRBD2 | few | TRBJ2-1 | TRBV11-2 | TGTGCCAGCAGTCTTGAACTAGCGGGGACCAATGAGCAGTTCTTC | CASSLELAGTNEQFF
. | . | TRBJ2-3 | TRBV6-2/TRBV6-3 | TGTGCCAGCAGTTACCCCCAAGGACGGCCGGGGCGAGATACGCAGTATTTT | CASSYPQGRPGRDTQYF
TRBD1 | few | TRBJ2-5 | TRBV7-2 | TGTGCCAGCAGCTTAAATTTGGTCGCAGGGGGCGGAGAGACCCAGTACTTC | CASSLNLVAGGGETQYF
. | . | TRBJ2-7 | TRBV7-2 | TGTGCCAGCAGCTCGGGACTCCTCTCTTCCTACGAGCAGTACTTC | CASSSGLLSSYEQYF
. | . | TRBJ2-1 | TRBV24-1 | TGTGCCACCAGGGACTTGGCTGGCTACAATGAGCAGTTCTTC | CATRDLAGYNEQFF
. | once | TRBJ1-1 | TRBV5-4 | TGTGCCGGCAGGGGCGTCCTAGGCACTGAAGCTTTCTTT | CAGRGVLGTEAFF
. | few | TRBJ1-2 | TRBV7-9 | TGTGCCAGCAGCCTCTCTGCAGTTACCTATGGCTACACCTTC | CASSLSAVTYGYTF
TRBD1 | . | TRBJ1-1 | TRBV2 | TGTGCCAGCAGTGAAGAGCAGGGGGCGGGCGCTGAAGCTTTCTTT | CASSEEQGAGAEAFF
. | . | TRBJ1-5 | TRBV20-1 | TGCAGTGCTACCACTGGGGTCTATCAGCCCCAGCATTTT | CSATTGVYQPQHF
TRBD1 | few | TRBJ2-7 | TRBV6-2/TRBV6-3 | TGTGCCAGCAGTTCGGGACAGTTAAGGGTCGAGCAGTACTTC | CASSSGQLRVEQYF
. | few | TRBJ1-3 | TRBV7-2 | TGTGCCAGCAGCCCAAACTCAGGGGTTTCTGGAAACACCATATATTTT | CASSPNSGVSGNTIYF
. | . | TRBJ2-7 | TRBV20-1 | TGCAGTGCTAGTGGCACTAACCTGTACGAGCAGTACTTC | CSASGTNLYEQYF
. | once | TRBJ1-6 | TRBV27 | TGTGCCACCCAAGTGAGGTCGGGTAATTCACCCCTCCACTTT | CATQVRSGNSPLHF
TRBD1 | . | TRBJ2-5 | TRBV5-6 | TGTGCCAGCAGTTTTCCGACAGGGTTTAAAGAGACCCAGTACTTC | CASSFPTGFKETQYF
. | few | TRBJ1-5 | TRBV27 | TGTGCCAGCAGTTTAACAGGGCCGGGGAGCAATCAGCCCCAGCATTTT | CASSLTGPGSNQPQHF
TRBD2 | few | TRBJ2-1 | TRBV7-9 | TGTGCCTCTGGACTAGCGGGACGCGTCGGGTACAATGAGCAGTTCTTC | CASGLAGRVGYNEQFF
TRBD2 | few | TRBJ2-2 | TRBV29-1 | TGCAGCACCGGGGGGGGGGCGGACACCGGGGAGCTGTTTTTT | CSTGGGADTGELFF
. | . | TRBJ2-1 | TRBV7-2 | TGTGCCAGCTTCCCCGATTGGAGAAATGAGCAGTTCTTC | CASFPDWRNEQFF